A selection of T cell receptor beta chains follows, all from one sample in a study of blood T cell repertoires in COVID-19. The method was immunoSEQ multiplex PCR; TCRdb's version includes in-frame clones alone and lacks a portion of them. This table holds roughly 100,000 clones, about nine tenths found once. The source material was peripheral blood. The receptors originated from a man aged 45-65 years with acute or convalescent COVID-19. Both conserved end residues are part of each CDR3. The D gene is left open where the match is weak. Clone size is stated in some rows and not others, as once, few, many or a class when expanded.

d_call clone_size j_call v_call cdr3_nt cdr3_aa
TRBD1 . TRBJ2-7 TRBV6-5 TGTGCCAGCAGTACCTCACAGGGGGCCGACGAGCAGTACTTC CASSTSQGADEQYF
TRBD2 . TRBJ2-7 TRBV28 TGTGCCAGCATTCCGCTAGCGGGCTTCTCCTACGAGCAGTACTTC CASIPLAGFSYEQYF
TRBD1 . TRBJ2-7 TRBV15 TGTGCCACCAGCAGCCGTGAGGGGGACAGGGTCTACGAGCAGTACTTC CATSSREGDRVYEQYF
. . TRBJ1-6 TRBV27 TGTGCCAGCAGTCTGCACCCGGATAATTCACCCCTCCACTTT CASSLHPDNSPLHF
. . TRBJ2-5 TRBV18 TGTGCCAGCTCACCTAAAGAGACCCAGTACTTC CASSPKETQYF
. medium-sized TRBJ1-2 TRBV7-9 TGTGCCAGCAGCCCGCACGAGGAGACTAACTATGGCTACACCTTC CASSPHEETNYGYTF
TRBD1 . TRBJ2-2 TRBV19 TGTGCCAGTAGTATAAACAGGGGAACCGGGGAGCTGTTTTTT CASSINRGTGELFF
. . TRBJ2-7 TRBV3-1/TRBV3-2 TGTGCCAGCAGCGCTACAGGAAACGAGCAGTACTTC CASSATGNEQYF
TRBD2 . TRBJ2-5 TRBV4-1 TGCGCCAGCAGCCAAGACCTAGCGGGATCCTCCCTAGAGACCCAGTACTTC CASSQDLAGSSLETQYF
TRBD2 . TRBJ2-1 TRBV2 TGTGCCAGCAGTGAACGGTCTAGCGGGAGCAATGAGCAGTTCTTC CASSERSSGSNEQFF
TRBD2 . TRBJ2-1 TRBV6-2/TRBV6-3 TGTGCCAGCAGTCCCCGGACTAGCGGGAGCGGTGAGCAGTTCTTC CASSPRTSGSGEQFF
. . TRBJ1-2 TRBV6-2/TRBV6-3 TGTGCCAGCAGTTACTCGTATTATGGCTACACCTTC CASSYSYYGYTF
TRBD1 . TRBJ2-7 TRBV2 TGTGCCAGCAGTGAACGGACAGGGTTCTACGAGCAGTACTTC CASSERTGFYEQYF
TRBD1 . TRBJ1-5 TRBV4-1 TGCGCCAGCAGCACGACAGGGGGCGAACGGCCCCAGCATTTT CASSTTGGERPQHF
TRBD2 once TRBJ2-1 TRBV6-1 TGTGCCAGCAGTGAAGTAGCGGGTGGCTTTGAGCAGTTCTTC CASSEVAGGFEQFF
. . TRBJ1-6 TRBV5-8 TGTGCCAGCAGAAACCCGGGACACCATTCACCCCTCCACTTT CASRNPGHHSPLHF
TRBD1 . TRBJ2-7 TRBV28 TGTGCCAGCAGTTTAGGGACAGGGGTGGGATCTTACGAGCAGTACTTC CASSLGTGVGSYEQYF
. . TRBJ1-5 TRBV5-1 TGCGCCAGCAGCTTGGGGGGTACAGGGAATCAGCCCCAGCATTTT CASSLGGTGNQPQHF
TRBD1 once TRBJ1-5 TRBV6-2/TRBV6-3 TGTGCCAGCAGTCAACGGACAGGGCCTGGGCCGCCCCAGCATTTT CASSQRTGPGPPQHF
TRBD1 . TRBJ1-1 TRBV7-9 TGTGCCAGCGGGTTCAGGGGGATGGGCACTGAAGCTTTCTTT CASGFRGMGTEAFF
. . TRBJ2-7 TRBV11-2 TGTGCCAGCAGCTATACCTACGAGCAGTACTTC CASSYTYEQYF
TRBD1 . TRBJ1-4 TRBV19 TGTGCCAGTAGTACACAGGGGGCAAATGAAAAACTGTTTTTT CASSTQGANEKLFF
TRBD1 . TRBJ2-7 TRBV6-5 TGTGCCAGCAGTAGCCGGGACAGCTTTCTTTACGAGCAGTACTTC CASSSRDSFLYEQYF
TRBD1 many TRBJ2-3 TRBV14 TGTGCCAGCAGCCCGGGACAGGGGGTGCTCACAGATACGCAGTATTTT CASSPGQGVLTDTQYF
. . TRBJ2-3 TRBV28 TGTGCCAGCAGGCCCCAGGGCACAGATACGCAGTATTTT CASRPQGTDTQYF
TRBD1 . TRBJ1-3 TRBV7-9 TGTGCCAGCAGCCCAGGGGGCCGAAACACCATATATTTT CASSPGGRNTIYF
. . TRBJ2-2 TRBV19 TGTGCCAGTAGTATATCCCTGAACACCGGGGAGCTGTTTTTT CASSISLNTGELFF